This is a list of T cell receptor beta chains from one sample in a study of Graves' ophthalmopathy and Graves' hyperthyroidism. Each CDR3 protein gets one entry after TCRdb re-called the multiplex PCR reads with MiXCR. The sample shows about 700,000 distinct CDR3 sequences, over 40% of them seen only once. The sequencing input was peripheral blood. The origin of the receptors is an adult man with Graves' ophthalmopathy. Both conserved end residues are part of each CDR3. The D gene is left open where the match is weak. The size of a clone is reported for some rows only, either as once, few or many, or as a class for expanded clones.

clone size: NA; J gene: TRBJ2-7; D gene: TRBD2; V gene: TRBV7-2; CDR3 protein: CASAPGLAGGPYEQYF; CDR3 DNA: TGTGCCAGCGCCCCTGGACTAGCGGGGGGGCCCTACGAGCAGTACTTC
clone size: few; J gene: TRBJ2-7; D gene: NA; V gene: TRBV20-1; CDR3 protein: CSAREENRDYGEQYF; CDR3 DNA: TGCAGTGCTAGAGAGGAGAACAGAGACTATGGCGAGCAGTACTTC
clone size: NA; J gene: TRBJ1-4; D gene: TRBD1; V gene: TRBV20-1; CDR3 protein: CSAQRDRGRNEKLFF; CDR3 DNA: TGCAGTGCCCAAAGAGACAGGGGGCGGAATGAAAAACTGTTTTTT
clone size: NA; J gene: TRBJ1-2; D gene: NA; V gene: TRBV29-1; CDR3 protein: CSVGLAGRGYGYTF; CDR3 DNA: TGCAGCGTTGGACTAGCGGGACGTGGTTATGGCTACACCTTC
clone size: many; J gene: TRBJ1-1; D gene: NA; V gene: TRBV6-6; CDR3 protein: CASSPTSIVAFF; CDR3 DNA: TGTGCCAGCAGTCCGACATCAATCGTAGCTTTCTTT
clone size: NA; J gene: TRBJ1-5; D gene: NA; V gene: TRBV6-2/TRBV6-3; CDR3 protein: CASSYYVNQPQHF; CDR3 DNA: TGTGCCAGCAGTTACTACGTCAATCAGCCCCAGCATTTT
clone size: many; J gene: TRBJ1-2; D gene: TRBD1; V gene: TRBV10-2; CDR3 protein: CASSVPGQNTFYGYTF; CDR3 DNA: TGCGCCAGCAGTGTGCCGGGACAGAATACCTTTTATGGCTACACCTTC
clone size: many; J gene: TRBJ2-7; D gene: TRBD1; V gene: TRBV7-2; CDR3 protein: CASSRRPRDRDYEQYF; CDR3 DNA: TGTGCCAGCAGTCGACGTCCCCGGGACAGGGACTACGAGCAGTACTTC
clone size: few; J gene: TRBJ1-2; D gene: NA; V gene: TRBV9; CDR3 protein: CASSPRGRAAYGYTF; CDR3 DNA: TGTGCCAGCAGCCCCCGAGGCAGGGCAGCCTATGGCTACACCTTC
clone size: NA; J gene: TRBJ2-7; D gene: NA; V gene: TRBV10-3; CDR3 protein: CASSEHGSYEQYF; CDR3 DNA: TGTGCCAGCAGTGAACACGGCTCCTACGAGCAGTACTTC
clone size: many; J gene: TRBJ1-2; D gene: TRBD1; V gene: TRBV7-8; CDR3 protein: CASSLVRQGLYGYTF; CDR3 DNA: TGTGCCAGCAGCTTAGTGAGACAGGGGCTCTATGGCTACACCTTC
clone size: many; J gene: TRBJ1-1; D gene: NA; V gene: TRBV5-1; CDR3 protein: CASSLAGTAGEAFF; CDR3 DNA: TGCGCCAGCAGCTTGGCCGGGACCGCAGGTGAAGCTTTCTTT
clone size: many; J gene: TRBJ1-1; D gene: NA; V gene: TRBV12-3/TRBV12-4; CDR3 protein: CASSYENYNSEAFF; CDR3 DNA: TGTGCCAGCAGTTACGAAAACTACAACAGTGAAGCTTTCTTT
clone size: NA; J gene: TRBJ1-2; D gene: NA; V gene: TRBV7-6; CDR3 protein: CASSLEGGRFYGYTF; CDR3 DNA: TGTGCCAGCAGCTTAGAGGGGGGCCGCTTCTATGGCTACACCTTC
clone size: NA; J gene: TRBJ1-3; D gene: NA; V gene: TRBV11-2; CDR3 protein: CASSPDRRSGNTIYF; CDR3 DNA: TGTGCCAGCAGCCCCGACAGGCGCTCTGGAAACACCATATATTTT
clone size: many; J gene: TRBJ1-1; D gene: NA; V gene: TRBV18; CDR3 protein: CASSTDMNTEAFF; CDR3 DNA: TGTGCCAGCTCTACGGACATGAACACTGAAGCTTTCTTT
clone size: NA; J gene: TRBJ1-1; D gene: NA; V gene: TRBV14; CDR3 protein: CASSQEPTFSEAFF; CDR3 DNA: TGTGCCAGCAGCCAAGAACCCACCTTCTCTGAAGCTTTCTTT
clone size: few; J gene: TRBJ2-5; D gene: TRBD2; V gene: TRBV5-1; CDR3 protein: CASRLKGTSGSLETQYF; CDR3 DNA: TGCGCCAGCAGACTTAAAGGGACTAGCGGGAGCTTGGAGACCCAGTACTTC
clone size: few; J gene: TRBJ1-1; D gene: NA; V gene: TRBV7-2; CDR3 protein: CASSQDGGNTEAFF; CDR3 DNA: TGTGCCAGCAGCCAAGATGGCGGGAACACTGAAGCTTTCTTT
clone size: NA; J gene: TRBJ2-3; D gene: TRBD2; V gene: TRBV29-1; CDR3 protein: CSVEGGRSTDTQYF; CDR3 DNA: TGCAGCGTTGAGGGCGGGAGAAGCACAGATACGCAGTATTTT
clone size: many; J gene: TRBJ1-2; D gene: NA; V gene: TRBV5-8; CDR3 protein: CASSPDPSFGYTF; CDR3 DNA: TGTGCCAGCAGCCCGGATCCCTCTTTCGGCTACACCTTC
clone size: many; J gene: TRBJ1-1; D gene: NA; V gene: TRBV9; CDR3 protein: CASSVDGGNTEAFF; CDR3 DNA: TGTGCCAGCAGCGTAGACGGAGGGAACACTGAAGCTTTCTTT
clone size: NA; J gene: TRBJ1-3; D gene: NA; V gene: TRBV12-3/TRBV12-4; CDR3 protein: CASSQFGESDSRNTIYF; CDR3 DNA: TGTGCCAGCAGCCAGTTTGGGGAGTCGGACTCTAGAAACACCATATATTTT
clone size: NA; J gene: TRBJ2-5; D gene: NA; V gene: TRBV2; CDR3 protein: CASSPRRPQETQYF; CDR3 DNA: TGTGCCAGCAGTCCCCGGCGTCCCCAAGAGACCCAGTACTTC
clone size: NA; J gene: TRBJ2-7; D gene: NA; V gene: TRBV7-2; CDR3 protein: CASSDWGGASSYEQYF; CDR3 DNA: TGTGCCAGCAGTGACTGGGGGGGGGCCAGCTCCTACGAGCAGTACTTC
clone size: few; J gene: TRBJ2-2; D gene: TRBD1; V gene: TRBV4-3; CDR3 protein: CASSPMGQGDGELFF; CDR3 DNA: TGCGCCAGCAGCCCAATGGGACAGGGGGACGGGGAGCTGTTTTTT
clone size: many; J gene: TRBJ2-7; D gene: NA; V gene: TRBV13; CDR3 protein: CASSQTGSYEQYF; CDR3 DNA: TGTGCCAGCAGCCAAACAGGGAGCTACGAGCAGTACTTC
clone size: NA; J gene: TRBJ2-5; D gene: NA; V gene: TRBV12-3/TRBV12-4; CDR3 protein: CASSFFLGQETQYF; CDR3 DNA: TGTGCCAGCAGTTTCTTTCTGGGCCAAGAGACCCAGTACTTC
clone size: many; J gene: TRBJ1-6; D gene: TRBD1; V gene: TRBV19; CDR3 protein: CASSIGSGQRISPLHF; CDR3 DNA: TGTGCCAGTAGTATAGGATCGGGACAGCGAATTTCACCCCTCCACTTT
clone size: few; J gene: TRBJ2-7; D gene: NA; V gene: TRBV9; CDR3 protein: CASSVGGLRGEQYF; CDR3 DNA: TGTGCCAGCAGCGTGGGGGGCCTGAGGGGCGAGCAGTACTTC
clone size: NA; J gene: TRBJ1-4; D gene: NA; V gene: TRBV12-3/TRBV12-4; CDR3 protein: CASTADRPNEKLFF; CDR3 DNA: TGTGCCAGCACCGCCGACAGACCAAATGAAAAACTGTTTTTT
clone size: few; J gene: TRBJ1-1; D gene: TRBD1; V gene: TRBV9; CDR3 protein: CASSDKGAPTEAFF; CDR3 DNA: TGTGCCAGCAGCGATAAGGGGGCGCCCACTGAAGCTTTCTTT
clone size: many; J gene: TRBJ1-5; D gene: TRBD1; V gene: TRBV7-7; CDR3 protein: CASSLKGAHYQPQHF; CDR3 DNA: TGTGCTAGCAGCTTAAAGGGGGCGCATTATCAGCCCCAGCATTTT
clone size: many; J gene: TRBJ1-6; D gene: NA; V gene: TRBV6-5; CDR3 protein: CASSYQRGNSPLHF; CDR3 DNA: TGTGCCAGCAGTTACCAAAGGGGTAATTCACCCCTCCACTTT
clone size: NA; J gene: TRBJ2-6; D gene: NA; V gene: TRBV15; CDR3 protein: CATGVDRANVLTF; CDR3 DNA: TGTGCCACCGGGGTTGACAGGGCCAACGTCCTGACTTTC
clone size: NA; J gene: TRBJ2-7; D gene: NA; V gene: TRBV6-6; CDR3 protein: CASSYIGAPYEQYF; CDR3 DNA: TGTGCCAGCAGTTACATAGGGGCCCCCTACGAGCAGTACTTC
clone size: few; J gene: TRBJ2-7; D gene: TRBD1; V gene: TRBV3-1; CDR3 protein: CASSIASGQIPYEQYF; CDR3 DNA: TGTGCCAGCAGCATCGCATCGGGACAGATTCCCTACGAGCAGTACTTC
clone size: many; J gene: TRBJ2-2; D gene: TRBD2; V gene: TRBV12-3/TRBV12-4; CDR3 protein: CASSVRLAENTGELFF; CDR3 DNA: TGTGCCAGCAGCGTTAGACTAGCGGAGAACACCGGGGAGCTGTTTTTT
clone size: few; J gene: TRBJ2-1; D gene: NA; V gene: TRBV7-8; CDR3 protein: CASSLDRGGNEQFF; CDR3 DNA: TGTGCCAGCAGCTTAGACAGGGGAGGCAATGAGCAGTTCTTC
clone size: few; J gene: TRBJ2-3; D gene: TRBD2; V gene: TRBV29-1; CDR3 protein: CSVEDPRTSGADTQYF; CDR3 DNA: TGCAGCGTTGAAGATCCACGGACTAGCGGGGCAGATACGCAGTATTTT
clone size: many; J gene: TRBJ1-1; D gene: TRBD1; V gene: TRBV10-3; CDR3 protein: CAISERDSNTEAFF; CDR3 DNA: TGTGCCATCAGTGAGAGGGACAGCAACACTGAAGCTTTCTTT
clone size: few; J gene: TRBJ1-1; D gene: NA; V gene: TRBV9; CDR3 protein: CASSVDFGGGTEAFF; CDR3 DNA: TGTGCCAGCAGCGTAGATTTCGGGGGGGGCACTGAAGCTTTCTTT
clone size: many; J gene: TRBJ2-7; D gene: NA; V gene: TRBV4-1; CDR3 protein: CASSHRWTTDGEQYF; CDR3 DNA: TGCGCCAGCAGCCACCGGTGGACCACCGATGGGGAGCAGTACTTC
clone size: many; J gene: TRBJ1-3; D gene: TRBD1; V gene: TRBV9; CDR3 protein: CASSVTGVRGNTIYF; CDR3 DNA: TGTGCCAGCAGCGTGACAGGGGTTAGGGGAAACACCATATATTTT
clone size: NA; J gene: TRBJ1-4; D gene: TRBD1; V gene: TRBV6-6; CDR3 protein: CASSHILERPEGQVFF; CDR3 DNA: TGTGCCAGCAGTCACATCTTAGAGCGCCCGGAGGGACAGGTGTTTTTT
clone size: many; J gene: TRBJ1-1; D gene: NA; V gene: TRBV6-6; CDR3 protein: CASSYGGVGTEAFF; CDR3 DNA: TGTGCCAGCAGTTACGGAGGGGTGGGCACTGAAGCTTTCTTT
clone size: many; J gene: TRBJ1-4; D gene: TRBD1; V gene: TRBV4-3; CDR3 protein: CASSSTGGVEKLFF; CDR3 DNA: TGCGCCAGCAGCTCAACAGGGGGCGTTGAAAAACTGTTTTTT
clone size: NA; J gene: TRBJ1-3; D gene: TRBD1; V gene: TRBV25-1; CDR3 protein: CASSEIGQGDTIYF; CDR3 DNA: TGTGCCAGCAGTGAAATAGGACAGGGGGACACCATATATTTT
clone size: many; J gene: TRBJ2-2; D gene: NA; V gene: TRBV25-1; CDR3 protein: CASSEPSQGIAGELFF; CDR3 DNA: TGTGCCAGCAGTGAACCATCCCAGGGGATTGCCGGGGAGCTGTTTTTT
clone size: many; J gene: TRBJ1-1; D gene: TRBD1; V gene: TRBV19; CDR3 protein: CASSQQGSTEAFF; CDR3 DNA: TGTGCCAGTTCCCAACAGGGGAGCACTGAAGCTTTCTTT
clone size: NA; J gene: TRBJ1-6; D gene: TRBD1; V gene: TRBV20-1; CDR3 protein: CSARRPDRVNSPLHF; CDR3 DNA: TGCAGTGCGAGGCGGCCTGACAGGGTTAATTCACCCCTCCACTTT